A single sample is the source of the 8 T cell receptor beta chains below, sequenced in a study of shared clonotypes between healthy human individuals. The assay was immunoSEQ multiplex PCR, and TCRdb's table has in-frame clones only and misses some. The repertoire holds about 2 million clones, with around 96% as singletons. Naivety among CD8 cells was defined by CD45RO negativity and positive CCR7 selection, thereby excluding terminally differentiated effector memory CD45RA+ cells. The sequenced sample consisted of naive CD8+ T cells sorted from blood. The origin of the receptors is a young man in good health.

This clone was detected only once. This chain connects TRBV7-9 to TRBJ2-1; D uncertain. The CDR3 extends over 11 amino acids. V shed 8 bases and J shed 8 bases, with 10 bases lying between them. Germline CDR1 and CDR2: SEHNR and FQNEAQ (reference sequence). The CDR3 here is CASGEFDEQFF. In nucleotides, the CDR3 is TGTGCCAGCGGCGAGTTCGATGAGCAGTTCTTC. Variable domain in full (rest from reference TRBV7-9 and TRBJ2-1): DTGVSQNPRHKITKRGQNVTFRCDPISEHNRLYWYRQTLGQGPEFLTYFQNEAQLEKSRLLSDRFSAERPKGSFSTLEIQRTEQGDSAMYLCASGEFDEQFFGPGTRLTVL.

The J gene is TRBJ1-1, the V gene TRBV11-2, with D uncertain. Per the germline V gene, CDR1 is SGHAT and CDR2 is FQNNGV. V was cut by 2 bases and J by 0 bases, with 10 bases left in between. The CDR3 sequence is 15 residues long. This CDR3 reads CASSLTVVVNTEAFF. CDR3 in DNA: TGTGCCAGCAGCTTAACCGTGGTGGTGAACACTGAAGCTTTCTTT.

The J gene is TRBJ2-7, the V gene TRBV7-9; D is ambiguous. The CDR3 consists of 15 residues. The ends were cut back, 6 bases at V and 7 bases at J, with 22 bases in the middle. The germline gives CDR1 SEHNR, CDR2 FQNEAQ (reference sequence). In DNA form, the CDR3 reads TGTGCCAGCAGTCACAACAGCGTTCTCCATAGGGAGCAGTACTTC. It translates to CASSHNSVLHREQYF.

J is TRBJ2-7 and V is TRBV7-9; 10 bases are a match to TRBD1. The length of the CDR3 is 15 residues. Germline CDR1 is SEHNR and CDR2 is FQNEAQ (reference sequence). The V and J ends lost 5 bases and 4 bases, in that order; junction bases with no gene match: 8. The CDR3: CASSAPGQGRYEQYF. CDR3 sequence (DNA): TGTGCCAGCAGCGCACCGGGACAGGGGAGGTACGAGCAGTACTTC.

The chain is built from TRBV29-1 and TRBJ2-3, with a tentative D call TRBD1 (6 bases). The CDR3 is 13 residues long. The V gene lost 5 bases and the J gene lost 0 bases, with 9 bases spanning the gap. CDR1 and CDR2 (germline): SQVTM, ANQGSEA. For the CDR3, the DNA is TGCAGCGTTTGGACAGCTAGCACAGATACGCAGTATTTT. This translates into CSVWTASTDTQYF.

The chain combines TRBV14 with TRBJ2-3; 8 nucleotides agree with TRBD1. The junction had 4 bases not matched to a gene; V was cut back by 0 bases and J by 2 bases. Per germline, CDR1 SGHDN and CDR2 FVKESK. This CDR3 is built from 16 residues. The CDR3 loop reads CASSQETGVITDTQYF. The CDR3 DNA is TGTGCCAGCAGCCAAGAGACAGGGGTCATCACAGATACGCAGTATTTT.

The CDR3 reads CAWSSGVSGNTIYF. DNA for the CDR3: TGTGCCTGGAGTTCAGGGGTCTCTGGAAACACCATATATTTT. The rearrangement links TRBV30 to TRBJ1-3, with D maybe TRBD1 (6 bases). Trimming stripped 2 bases from V and 0 bases from J, with 8 bases between. CDR1 and CDR2 (germline): GTSNPN, SVGIG (reference sequence). This CDR3 comprises 14 residues.

V usage is TRBV9 and J usage is TRBJ1-5, with D possibly TRBD1 on 6 matching bases. Deletions cut 4 bases from V and 0 bases from J, with 11 bases between. This CDR3 comprises 15 residues. Per germline, CDR1 SGDLS and CDR2 YYNGEE. For the CDR3, the DNA is TGTGCCAGCAGCTTAGGGGGGAATAGCAATCAGCCCCAGCATTTT. The encoded protein is CASSLGGNSNQPQHF.